In this sample, the clone carrying this T cell receptor beta chain turned up many times. The data originate from a study of CD8+CD57+ T cells in acquired aplastic anemia. Investigators profiled TCR beta VDJ and CDR3 from genomic DNA template. Via MiXCR, TCRdb re-called the reads, giving one row per CDR3 protein. The sample gives 150,000 or so distinct CDR3 sequences, 40% to 55% of which show up once; about 2.8% is in the top ten. The CDR3 is made up of 12 amino acids. V gave up 5 bases and J gave up 7 bases; unmatched junction bases: 8. Germline V gives CDR1 DFQATT, CDR2 SNEGSKA (reference sequence). Before being chosen for sequencing, patients had shown CD8+CD57+ cell expansion by flow cytometry.

The receptor was isolated from a human donor with aplastic anemia. Material: sorted CD4+, CD8+, or CD8+CD57+ T cells (not recorded which) from PBMCs. The chain uses TRBV20-1 and TRBJ2-7; the match to TRBD2 covers 7 bases. CDR3 region: CSAVPGLGEQYF. As DNA, the CDR3 is TGCAGTGCTGTCCCAGGACTAGGGGAGCAGTACTTC.